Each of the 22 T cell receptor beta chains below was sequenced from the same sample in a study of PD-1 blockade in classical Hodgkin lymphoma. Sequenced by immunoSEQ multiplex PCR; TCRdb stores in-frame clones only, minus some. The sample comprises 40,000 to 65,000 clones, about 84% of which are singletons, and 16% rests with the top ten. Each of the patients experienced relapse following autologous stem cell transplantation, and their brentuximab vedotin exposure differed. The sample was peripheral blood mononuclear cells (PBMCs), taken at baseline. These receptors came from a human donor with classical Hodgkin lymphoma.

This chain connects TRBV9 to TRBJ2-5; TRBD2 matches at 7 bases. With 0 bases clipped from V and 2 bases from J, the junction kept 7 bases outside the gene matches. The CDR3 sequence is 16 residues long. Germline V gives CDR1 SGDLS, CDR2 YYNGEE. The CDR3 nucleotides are TGTGCCAGCAGCGTAGCTTGGGGAGGGCGGCAAGAGACCCAGTACTTC. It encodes CASSVAWGGRQETQYF.

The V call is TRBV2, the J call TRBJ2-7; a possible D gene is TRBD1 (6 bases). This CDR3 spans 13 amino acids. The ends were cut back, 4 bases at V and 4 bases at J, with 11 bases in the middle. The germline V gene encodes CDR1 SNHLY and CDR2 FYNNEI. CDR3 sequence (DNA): TGTGCCAGCAGTGTGGGGGCCGGGTACGAGCAGTACGTC. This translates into CASSVGAGYEQYV.

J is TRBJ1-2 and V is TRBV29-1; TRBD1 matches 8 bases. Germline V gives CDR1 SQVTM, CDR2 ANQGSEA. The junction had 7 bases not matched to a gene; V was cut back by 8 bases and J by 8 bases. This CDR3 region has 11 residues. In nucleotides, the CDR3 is TGCAGCTCCACAGGGGGTTTCGGCTACACCTTC. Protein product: CSSTGGFGYTF.

This CDR3 is CASSFQGITETQYF. Here the CDR3 DNA reads TGTGCCAGCAGCTTTCAGGGGATAACGGAGACCCAGTACTTC. The chain employs TRBV11-2 and TRBJ2-5, with D perhaps matching TRBD1 (6 bases). V lost 3 bases and J lost 5, with 13 bases in between. The CDR3 totals 14 residues. Germline values: CDR1 SGHAT, CDR2 FQNNGV.

The CDR3 DNA follows: TGTGCCAGCAGCCCTTGGGGGGGACAGCAAGAGACCCAGTACTTC. Encoded protein: CASSPWGGQQETQYF. The V and J genes are TRBV7-9 and TRBJ2-5; D might be TRBD1 or TRBD2, each matching 7 bases. CDR1 SEHNR and CDR2 FQNEAQ come from the germline V gene (reference sequence). Deletions cut 5 bases from V and 2 bases from J, with 15 bases between. This CDR3 comprises 15 residues.

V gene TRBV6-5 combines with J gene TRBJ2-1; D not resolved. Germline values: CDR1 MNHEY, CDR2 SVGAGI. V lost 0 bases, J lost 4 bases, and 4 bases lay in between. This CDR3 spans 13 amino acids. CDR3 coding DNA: TGTGCCAGCAGTTACTCGACATACAATGAGCAGTTCTTC. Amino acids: CASSYSTYNEQFF.

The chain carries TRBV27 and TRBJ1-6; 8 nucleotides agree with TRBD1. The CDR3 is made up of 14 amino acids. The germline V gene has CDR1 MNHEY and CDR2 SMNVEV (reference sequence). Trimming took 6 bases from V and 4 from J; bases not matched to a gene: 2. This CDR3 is CASSDRGYNSPLHF. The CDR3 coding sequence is TGTGCCAGCAGCGACAGGGGATATAATTCACCCCTCCACTTT.

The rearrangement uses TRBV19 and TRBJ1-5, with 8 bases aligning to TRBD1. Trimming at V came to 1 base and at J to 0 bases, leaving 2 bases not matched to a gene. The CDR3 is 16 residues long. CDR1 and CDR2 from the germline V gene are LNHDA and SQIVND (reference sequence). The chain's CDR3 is CASSIGTGHSNQPQHF. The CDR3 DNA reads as TGTGCCAGTAGTATAGGGACAGGGCATAGCAATCAGCCCCAGCATTTT.

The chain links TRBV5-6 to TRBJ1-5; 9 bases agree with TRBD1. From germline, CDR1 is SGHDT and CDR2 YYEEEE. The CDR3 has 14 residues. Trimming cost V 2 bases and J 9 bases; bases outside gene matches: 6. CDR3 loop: CASSFGDRVGPQHF. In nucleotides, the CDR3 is TGTGCCAGCAGCTTTGGGGACAGGGTCGGGCCCCAGCATTTT.

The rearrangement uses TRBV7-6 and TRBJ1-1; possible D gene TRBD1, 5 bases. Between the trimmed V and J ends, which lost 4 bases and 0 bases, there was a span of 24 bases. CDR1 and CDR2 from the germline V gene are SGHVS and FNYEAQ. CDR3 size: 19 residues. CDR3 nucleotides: TGTGCCAGCAGCTCCCTCCGAGGCAGGGCCCCCCAATTGAACACTGAAGCTTTCTTT. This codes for CASSSLRGRAPQLNTEAFF.

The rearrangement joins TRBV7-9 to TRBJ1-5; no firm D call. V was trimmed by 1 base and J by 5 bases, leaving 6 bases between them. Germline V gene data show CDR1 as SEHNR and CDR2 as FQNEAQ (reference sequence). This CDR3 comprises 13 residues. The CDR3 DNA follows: TGTGCCAGCAGCTTAGTAGCGGATCAGCCCCAGCATTTT. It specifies CASSLVADQPQHF.

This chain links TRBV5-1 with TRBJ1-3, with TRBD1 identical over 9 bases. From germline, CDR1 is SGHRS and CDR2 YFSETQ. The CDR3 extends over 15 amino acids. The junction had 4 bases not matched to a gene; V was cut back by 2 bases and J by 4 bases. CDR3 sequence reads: CASSFRGQGGNTIYF. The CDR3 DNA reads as TGCGCCAGCAGCTTCAGGGGACAGGGCGGAAACACCATATATTTT.

The CDR3 here is CAWNRQGGGAFF. For the CDR3, the DNA is TGTGCCTGGAATAGACAGGGAGGGGGAGCTTTCTTT. The J gene is TRBJ1-1, the V gene TRBV30, with 7 bases fitting TRBD1. CDR1 GTSNPN and CDR2 SVGIG come from the germline V gene (reference sequence). With 4 bases clipped from V and 10 bases from J, the junction kept 9 bases outside the gene matches. This CDR3 is built from 12 residues.

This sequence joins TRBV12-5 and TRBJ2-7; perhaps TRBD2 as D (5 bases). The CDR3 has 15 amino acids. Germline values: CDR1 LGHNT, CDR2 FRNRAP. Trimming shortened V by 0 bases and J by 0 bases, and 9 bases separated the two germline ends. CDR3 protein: CASGLVAGISYEQYV. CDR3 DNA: TGTGCTAGTGGTTTGGTTGCCGGGATCTCCTACGAGCAGTACGTC.

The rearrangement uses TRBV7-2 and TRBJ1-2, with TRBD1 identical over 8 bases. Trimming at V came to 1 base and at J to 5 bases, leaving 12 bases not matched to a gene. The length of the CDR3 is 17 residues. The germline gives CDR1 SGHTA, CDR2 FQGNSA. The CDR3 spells CASSLVARGRNPYGYTF. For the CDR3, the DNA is TGTGCCAGCAGCTTAGTTGCCAGGGGGCGTAATCCTTATGGCTACACCTTC. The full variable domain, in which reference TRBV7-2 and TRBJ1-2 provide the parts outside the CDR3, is GAGVSQSPSNKVTEKGKDVELRCDPISGHTALYWYRQSLGQGLEFLIYFQGNSAPDKSGLPSDRFSAERTGGSVSTLTIQRTQQEDSAVYLCASSLVARGRNPYGYTFGSGTRLTVV.

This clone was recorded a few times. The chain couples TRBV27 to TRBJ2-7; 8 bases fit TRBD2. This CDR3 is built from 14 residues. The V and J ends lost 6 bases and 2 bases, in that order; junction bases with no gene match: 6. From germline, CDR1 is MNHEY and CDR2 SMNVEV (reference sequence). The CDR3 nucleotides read TGTGCCAGCAGAGTTAGCGGGGCCCCCTACGAGCAGTACTTC. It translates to CASRVSGAPYEQYF.

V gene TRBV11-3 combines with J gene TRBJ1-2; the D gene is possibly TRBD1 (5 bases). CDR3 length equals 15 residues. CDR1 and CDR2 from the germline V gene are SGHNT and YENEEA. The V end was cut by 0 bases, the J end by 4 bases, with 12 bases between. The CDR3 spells CASSLEGGDVYGYTF. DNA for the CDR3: TGTGCCAGCAGCTTAGAGGGGGGAGACGTCTATGGCTACACCTTC.

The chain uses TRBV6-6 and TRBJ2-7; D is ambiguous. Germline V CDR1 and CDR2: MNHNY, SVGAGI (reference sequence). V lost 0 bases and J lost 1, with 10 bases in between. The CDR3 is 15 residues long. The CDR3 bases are TGTGCCAGCAGTTACTCGATATACGGTTCCTACGAGCAGTACGTC. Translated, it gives CASSYSIYGSYEQYV.

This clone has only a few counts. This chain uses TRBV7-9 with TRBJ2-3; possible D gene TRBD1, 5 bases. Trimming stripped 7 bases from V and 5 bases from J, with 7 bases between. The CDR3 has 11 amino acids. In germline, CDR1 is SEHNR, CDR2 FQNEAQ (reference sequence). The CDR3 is CASTQGDTQYF. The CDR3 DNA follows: TGTGCCAGCACCCAGGGAGATACGCAGTATTTT.

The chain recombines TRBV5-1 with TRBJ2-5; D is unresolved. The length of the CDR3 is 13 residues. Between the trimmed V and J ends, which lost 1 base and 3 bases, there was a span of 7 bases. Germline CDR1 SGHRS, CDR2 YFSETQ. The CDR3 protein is CASSLINEETQYF. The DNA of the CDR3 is TGCGCCAGCAGCTTGATTAACGAAGAGACCCAGTACTTC. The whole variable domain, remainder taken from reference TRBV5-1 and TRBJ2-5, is KAGVTQTPRYLIKTRGQQVTLSCSPISGHRSVSWYQQTPGQGLQFLFEYFSETQRNKGNFPGRFSGRQFSNSRSEMNVSTLELGDSALYLCASSLINEETQYFGPGTRLLVL.

The CDR3 here is CASSKVAGGGTDTQYF. The DNA of the CDR3 is TGTGCCAGCAGCAAAGTAGCGGGAGGGGGCACAGATACGCAGTATTTT. The chain has TRBV21-1 and TRBJ2-3; the listed D gene, TRBD2, was not tested against the DNA. TRBV21-1 is designated a pseudogene. This CDR3 has 16 amino acids.

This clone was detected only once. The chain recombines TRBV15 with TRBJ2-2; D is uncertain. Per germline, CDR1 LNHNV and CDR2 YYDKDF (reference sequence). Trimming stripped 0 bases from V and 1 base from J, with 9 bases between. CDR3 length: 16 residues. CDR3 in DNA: TGTGCCACCAGCAGAGACTATAGACAGAACACCGGGGAGCTGTTTTTT. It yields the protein CATSRDYRQNTGELFF. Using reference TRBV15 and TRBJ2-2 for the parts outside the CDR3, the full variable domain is DAMVIQNPRYQVTQFGKPVTLSCSQTLNHNVMYWYQQKSSQAPKLLFHYYDKDFNNEADTPDNFQSRRPNTSFCFLDIRSPGLGDTAMYLCATSRDYRQNTGELFFGEGSRLTVL.